This is a list of T cell receptor beta chains from one sample in a study of blood T cell repertoires in COVID-19. Libraries were prepared by immunoSEQ multiplex PCR; TCRdb keeps only in-frame clonotypes and omits some of them. This sample has roughly 280,000 clones, with 80% to 90% found just once. Sequenced material: peripheral blood. The receptors originated from a man younger than 40 with active or convalescent COVID-19. Each CDR3 is given with its conserved first and last residue. The D gene is left open where the match is weak. Clone size is stated in some rows and not others, as once, few, many or a class when expanded.

v_gene	d_gene	abundance	j_gene	CDR3aa	CDR3nt
TRBV28	TRBD1	NA	TRBJ2-1	CASTIGTGVYEQFF	TGTGCCAGCACCATAGGGACAGGAGTTTATGAGCAGTTCTTC
TRBV7-6	NA	NA	TRBJ2-7	CASSLNVEGTPSSYEQYF	TGTGCCAGCAGCTTAAACGTTGAGGGGACACCGAGCTCCTACGAGCAGTACTTC
TRBV7-2	NA	NA	TRBJ2-7	CASTAGTLSYEQYF	TGTGCCAGCACCGCCGGGACTCTATCCTACGAGCAGTACTTC
TRBV5-8	NA	NA	TRBJ1-5	CASSSHLMTGDSNQPQHF	TGTGCCAGCAGCTCACACTTAATGACAGGCGATAGCAATCAGCCCCAGCATTTT
TRBV3-1/TRBV3-2	TRBD2	NA	TRBJ2-7	CASSQDRAAGNYEQYF	TGTGCCAGCAGCCAAGATCGGGCAGCGGGAAACTACGAGCAGTACTTC
TRBV7-9	NA	once	TRBJ1-6	CASSPREYSYNSPLHF	TGTGCCAGCAGCCCGAGGGAGTACTCCTATAATTCACCCCTCCACTTT
TRBV29-1	NA	NA	TRBJ1-5	CSVEDYRFKEPRGPQHF	TGCAGCGTTGAAGATTATCGGTTCAAGGAGCCCCGGGGGCCCCAGCATTTT
TRBV30	TRBD1	NA	TRBJ1-5	CATGQGNGRPQHF	TGTGCGACGGGACAGGGAAATGGGAGGCCCCAGCATTTT
TRBV5-4	NA	few	TRBJ1-6	CASSTAGTYNSPLHF	TGTGCCAGCAGCACGGCCGGGACCTATAATTCACCCCTCCACTTT
TRBV21-1	NA	NA	TRBJ2-3	CASSKEIGPSRADTQYF	TGTGCCAGCAGCAAAGAAATCGGTCCTAGCCGAGCAGATACGCAGTATTTT
TRBV3-1/TRBV3-2	TRBD2	NA	TRBJ2-1	CASSQLAGGPGEQFF	TGTGCCAGCAGCCAACTAGCGGGGGGGCCCGGTGAGCAGTTCTTC
TRBV10-2	TRBD1	NA	TRBJ1-6	CASSELDRGSSPLHF	TGCGCCAGCAGTGAACTGGACAGGGGGTCTTCACCCCTCCACTTT
TRBV9	NA	NA	TRBJ1-2	CASSGLVDYGYTF	TGTGCCAGCAGCGGACTGGTGGACTATGGCTACACCTTC
TRBV5-5	TRBD1	once	TRBJ1-2	CASSYTKVDRVLEGYTF	TGTGCCAGCAGCTACACAAAAGTAGACAGGGTATTGGAAGGCTACACCTTC
TRBV7-8	NA	NA	TRBJ1-2	CASSLHQTANYGYTF	TGTGCCAGCAGCTTACATCAGACAGCAAACTATGGCTACACCTTC
TRBV4-1	TRBD2	NA	TRBJ2-1	CASSQGRGGNNEQFF	TGCGCCAGCAGCCAAGGGCGGGGGGGGAACAATGAGCAGTTCTTC
TRBV30	NA	few	TRBJ2-7	CAWTNRQSRGQYF	TGTGCCTGGACAAACCGACAGTCTCGTGGGCAGTACTTC
TRBV28	NA	NA	TRBJ1-4	CASRSGGDATNEKLFF	TGTGCCAGCAGATCCGGGGGGGATGCAACTAATGAAAAACTGTTTTTT
TRBV20-1	NA	NA	TRBJ2-1	CSASLEESYNEQFF	TGCAGTGCTAGTCTGGAGGAGTCCTACAATGAGCAGTTCTTC
TRBV27	TRBD2	NA	TRBJ2-7	CASSLTSGYEQYF	TGTGCCAGCAGTTTAACTAGCGGGTACGAGCAGTACTTC
TRBV2	TRBD1	NA	TRBJ1-2	CASRTQGAVFGYTF	TGTGCCAGCAGGACACAGGGGGCGGTTTTTGGCTACACCTTC
TRBV11-2	NA	NA	TRBJ2-2	CASSSVRGNTGELFF	TGTGCCAGCAGCTCCGTTCGGGGTAACACCGGGGAGCTGTTTTTT
TRBV6-5	TRBD1	NA	TRBJ1-6	CASSDRGWPPLHF	TGTGCCAGCAGCGACAGGGGGTGGCCACCCCTCCACTTT
TRBV15	TRBD1	NA	TRBJ1-5	CATSSRTGGGQPQHF	TGTGCCACCAGCAGTAGGACAGGGGGCGGTCAGCCCCAGCATTTT
TRBV5-1	NA	NA	TRBJ1-2	CASSFDGYTF	TGCGCCAGCAGCTTCGATGGCTACACCTTC
TRBV7-2	TRBD1	NA	TRBJ1-5	CASSSTGTGQPQHF	TGTGCCAGCAGCTCGACAGGGACGGGTCAGCCCCAGCATTTT
TRBV27	NA	NA	TRBJ1-2	CASSLSQSAYGYTF	TGTGCCAGCAGTTTATCACAGTCCGCGTATGGCTACACCTTC
TRBV29-1	TRBD1	NA	TRBJ1-2	CSVHRPGTGDYGYTF	TGCAGCGTCCATAGGCCCGGGACAGGGGACTATGGCTACACCTTC
TRBV9	TRBD1	NA	TRBJ1-2	CASSGGQGNYGYTF	TGTGCCAGCAGCGGGGGACAGGGGAACTATGGCTACACCTTC